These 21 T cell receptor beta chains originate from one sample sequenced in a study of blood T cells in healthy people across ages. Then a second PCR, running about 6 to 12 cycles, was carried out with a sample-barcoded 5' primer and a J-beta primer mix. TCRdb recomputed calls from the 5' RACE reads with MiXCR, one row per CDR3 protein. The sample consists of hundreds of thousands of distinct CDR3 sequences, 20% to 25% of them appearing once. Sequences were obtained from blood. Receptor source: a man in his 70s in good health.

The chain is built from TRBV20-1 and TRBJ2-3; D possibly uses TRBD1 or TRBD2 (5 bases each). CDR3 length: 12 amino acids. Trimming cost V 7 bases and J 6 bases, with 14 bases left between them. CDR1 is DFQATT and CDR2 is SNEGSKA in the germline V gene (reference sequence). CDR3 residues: CSGGPSYDTQYF. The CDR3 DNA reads TGCAGTGGGGGACCCTCATATGATACGCAGTATTTT.

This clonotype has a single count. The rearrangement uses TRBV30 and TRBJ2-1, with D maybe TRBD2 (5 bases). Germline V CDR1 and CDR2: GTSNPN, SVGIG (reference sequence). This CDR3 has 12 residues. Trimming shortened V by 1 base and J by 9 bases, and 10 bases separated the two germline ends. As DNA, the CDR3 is TGTGCCTGGAGTGCCAGCGGACCTGAGCAGTTCTTC. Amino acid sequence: CAWSASGPEQFF.

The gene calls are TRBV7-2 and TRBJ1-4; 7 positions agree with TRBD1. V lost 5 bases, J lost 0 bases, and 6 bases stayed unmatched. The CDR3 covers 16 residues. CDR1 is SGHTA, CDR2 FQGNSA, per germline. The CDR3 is CASSKTGLATNEKLFF. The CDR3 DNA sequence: TGTGCCAGCAGCAAGACAGGGTTAGCAACTAATGAAAAACTGTTTTTT.

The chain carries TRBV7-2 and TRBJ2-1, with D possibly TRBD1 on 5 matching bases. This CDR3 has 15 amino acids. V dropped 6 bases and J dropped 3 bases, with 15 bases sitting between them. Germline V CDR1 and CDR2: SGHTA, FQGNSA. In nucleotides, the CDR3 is TGTGCCAGCAGAGGCCCCCAGGGTAACTACAATGAGCAGTTCTTC. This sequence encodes CASRGPQGNYNEQFF. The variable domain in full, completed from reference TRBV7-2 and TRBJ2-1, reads GAGVSQSPSNKVTEKGKDVELRCDPISGHTALYWYRQSLGQGLEFLIYFQGNSAPDKSGLPSDRFSAERTGGSVSTLTIQRTQQEDSAVYLCASRGPQGNYNEQFFGPGTRLTVL.

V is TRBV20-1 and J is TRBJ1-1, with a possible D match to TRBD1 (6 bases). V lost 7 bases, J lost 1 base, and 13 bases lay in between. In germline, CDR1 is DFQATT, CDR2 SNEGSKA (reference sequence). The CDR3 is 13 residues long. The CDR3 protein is CSVLTGENTEAFF. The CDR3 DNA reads TGCAGTGTCCTGACAGGAGAGAACACTGAAGCTTTCTTT.

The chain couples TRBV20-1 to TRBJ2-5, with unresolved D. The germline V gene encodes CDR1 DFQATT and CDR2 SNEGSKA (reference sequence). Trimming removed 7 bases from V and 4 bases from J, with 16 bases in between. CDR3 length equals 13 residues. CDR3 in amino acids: CSVALSFGETQYF. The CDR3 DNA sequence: TGCAGTGTCGCCCTCTCCTTTGGAGAGACCCAGTACTTC.

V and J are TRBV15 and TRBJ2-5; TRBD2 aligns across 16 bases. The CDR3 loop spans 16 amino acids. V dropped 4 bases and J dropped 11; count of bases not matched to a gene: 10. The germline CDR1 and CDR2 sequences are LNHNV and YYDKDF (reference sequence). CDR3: CATSKGLAGGLGEQYF. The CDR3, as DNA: TGTGCCACCAGCAAGGGACTAGCGGGGGGGTTAGGTGAGCAGTACTTC.

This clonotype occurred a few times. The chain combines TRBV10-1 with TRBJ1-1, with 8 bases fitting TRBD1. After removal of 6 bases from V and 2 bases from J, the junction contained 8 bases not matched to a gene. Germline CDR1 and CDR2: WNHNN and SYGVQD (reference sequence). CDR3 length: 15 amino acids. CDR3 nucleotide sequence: TGCGCCAGCAGCGGATCCCAGGGGGCCAACACTGAAGCTTTCTTT. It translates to CASSGSQGANTEAFF.

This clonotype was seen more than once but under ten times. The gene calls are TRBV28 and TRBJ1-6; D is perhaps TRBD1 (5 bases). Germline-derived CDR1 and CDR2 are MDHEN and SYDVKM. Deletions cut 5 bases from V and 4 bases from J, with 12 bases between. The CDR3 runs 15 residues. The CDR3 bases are TGTGCCAGCAGTCCAGCCGGGACTTATAATTCACCCCTCCACTTT. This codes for CASSPAGTYNSPLHF.

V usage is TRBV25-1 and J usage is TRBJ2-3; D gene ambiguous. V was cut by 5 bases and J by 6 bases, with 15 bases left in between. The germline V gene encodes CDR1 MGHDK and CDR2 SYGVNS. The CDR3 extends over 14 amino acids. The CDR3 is CASSFPNWIDTQYF. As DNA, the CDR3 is TGTGCCAGCAGTTTTCCGAATTGGATCGATACGCAGTATTTT.

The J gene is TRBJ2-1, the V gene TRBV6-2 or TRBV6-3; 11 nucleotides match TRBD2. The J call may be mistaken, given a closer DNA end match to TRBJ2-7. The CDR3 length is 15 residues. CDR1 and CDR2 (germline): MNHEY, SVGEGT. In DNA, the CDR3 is TGTGCCAGCAGCCGGACTAGCGGGTATGCCTACGAGCAGTACGTC. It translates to CASSRTSGYAYEQYV.

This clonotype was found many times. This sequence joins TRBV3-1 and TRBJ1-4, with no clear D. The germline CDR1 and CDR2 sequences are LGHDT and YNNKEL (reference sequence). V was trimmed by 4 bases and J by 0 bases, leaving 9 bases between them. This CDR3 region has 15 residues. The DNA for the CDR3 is TGTGCCAGCAGCCTGCGGCCTGCAACTAATGAAAAACTGTTTTTT. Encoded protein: CASSLRPATNEKLFF.

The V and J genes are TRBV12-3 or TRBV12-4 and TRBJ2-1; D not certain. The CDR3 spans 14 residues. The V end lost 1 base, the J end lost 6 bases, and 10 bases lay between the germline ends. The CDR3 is CASSLDLGSNEQFF. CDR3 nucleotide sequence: TGTGCCAGCAGTTTAGACCTAGGATCCAATGAGCAGTTCTTC.

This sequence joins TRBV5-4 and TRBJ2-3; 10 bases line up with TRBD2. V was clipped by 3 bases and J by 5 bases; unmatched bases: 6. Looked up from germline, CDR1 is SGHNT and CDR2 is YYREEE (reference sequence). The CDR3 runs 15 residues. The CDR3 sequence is CASSSGLAELDTQYF. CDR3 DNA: TGTGCCAGCAGCTCAGGACTAGCGGAGTTAGATACGCAGTATTTT.

The CDR3 nucleotides read TGTGCCAGCAGCCCGCGACTAGCGGGAAATTCCTACAATGAGCAGTTCTTC. Protein product: CASSPRLAGNSYNEQFF. The chain couples TRBV11-1 to TRBJ2-1, with 11 bases matching TRBD2. The V and J ends lost 5 bases and 1 base, in that order; junction bases with no gene match: 7. Germline CDR1 and CDR2: SGHAT and FQDESV (reference sequence). The CDR3 has 17 amino acids.

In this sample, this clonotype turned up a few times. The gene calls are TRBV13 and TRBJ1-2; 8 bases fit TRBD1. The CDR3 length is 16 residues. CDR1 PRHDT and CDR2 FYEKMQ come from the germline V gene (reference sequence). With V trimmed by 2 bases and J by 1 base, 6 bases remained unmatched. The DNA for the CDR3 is TGTGCCAGCAGCTTATTTTCAGGGGGCCTTAACTATGGCTACACCTTC. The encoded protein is CASSLFSGGLNYGYTF.

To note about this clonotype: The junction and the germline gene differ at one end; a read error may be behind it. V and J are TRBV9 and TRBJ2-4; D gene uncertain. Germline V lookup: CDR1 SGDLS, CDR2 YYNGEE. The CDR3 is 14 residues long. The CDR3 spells CASSVGIAKHIQYF. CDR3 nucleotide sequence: TGTGCCAGCAGCGTCGGAATAGCCAAACACATTCAGTACTTC.

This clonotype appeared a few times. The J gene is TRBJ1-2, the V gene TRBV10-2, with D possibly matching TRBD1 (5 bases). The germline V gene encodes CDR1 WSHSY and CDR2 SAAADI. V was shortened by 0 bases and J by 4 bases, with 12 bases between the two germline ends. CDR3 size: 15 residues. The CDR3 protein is CASSESRPGRYGYTF. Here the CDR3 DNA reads TGCGCCAGCAGTGAGTCGAGACCAGGGCGCTATGGCTACACCTTC.

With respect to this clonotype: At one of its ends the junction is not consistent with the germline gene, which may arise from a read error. The CDR3 region is CANSAGNTIYF. The CDR3 DNA is TGCGCCAACAGCGCTGGAAACACCATATATTTT. V gene TRBV5-1 combines with J gene TRBJ1-3; D ambiguous. The CDR3 length is 11 residues. Germline CDR1 reads SGHRS; CDR2 reads YFSETQ.

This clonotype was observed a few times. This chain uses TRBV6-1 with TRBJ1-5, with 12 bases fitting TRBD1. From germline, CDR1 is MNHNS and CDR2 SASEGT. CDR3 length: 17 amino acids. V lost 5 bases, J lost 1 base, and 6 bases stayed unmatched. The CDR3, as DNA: TGTGCCAGCAGTCGCGGGACAGGGGGCATGAGCAATCAGCCCCAGCATTTT. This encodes CASSRGTGGMSNQPQHF.

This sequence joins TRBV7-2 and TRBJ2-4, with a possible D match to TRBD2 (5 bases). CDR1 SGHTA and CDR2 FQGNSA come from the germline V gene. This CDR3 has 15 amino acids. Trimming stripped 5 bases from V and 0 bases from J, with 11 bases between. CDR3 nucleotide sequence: TGTGCCAGCAGCCCACTAGTCCTAGCCAAAAACATTCAGTACTTC. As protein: CASSPLVLAKNIQYF. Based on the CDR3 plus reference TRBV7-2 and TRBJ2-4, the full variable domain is GAGVSQSPSNKVTEKGKDVELRCDPISGHTALYWYRQSLGQGLEFLIYFQGNSAPDKSGLPSDRFSAERTGGSVSTLTIQRTQQEDSAVYLCASSPLVLAKNIQYFGAGTRLSVL.